This T cell receptor beta chain comes out of a study of blood T cell repertoires in COVID-19. The wider study: From the United States, Italy and Spain came samples of acute and convalescent COVID-19. T cells, B-cell-depleted T cells, or PBMCs supplied cDNA or gDNA.

In the source study's methods: Amplification of reference gene primers was used by the study to estimate nucleated cell counts. TCRdb's table, derived via immunoSEQ multiplex PCR, lists solely in-frame clones and lacks some. The DNA gave D and trimming, while V, J and clone size come from that table. The sample yields approximately 120,000 clones, 70% to 85% seen once. V dropped 0 bases and J dropped 3; count of bases not matched to a gene: 8. Germline V lookup: CDR1 KGHSH, CDR2 LQKENI. CDR3 size: 17 residues. This chain joins TRBV18 and TRBJ2-1, with TRBD1 matching 7 bases. The sample was peripheral blood. The TCR originated in a woman aged 80 or older with active or convalescent COVID-19. The CDR3 loop reads CASSPPTRGLNYNEQFF. The CDR3 bases are TGTGCCAGCTCACCACCGACGAGGGGGCTAAACTACAATGAGCAGTTCTTC. Drawing the rest from reference TRBV18 and TRBJ2-1, the complete variable domain is NAGVMQNPRHLVRRRGQEARLRCSPMKGHSHVYWYRQLPEEGLKFMVYLQKENIIDESGMPKERFSAEFPKEGPSILRIQQVVRGDSAAYFCASSPPTRGLNYNEQFFGPGTRLTVL.